Shown below are 19 T cell receptor beta chains from a single sample sequenced in a study of control samples from healthy donors and cancer patients. TCRdb keeps only in-frame clones here, not all; method: immunoSEQ multiplex PCR. The sample lists fewer than 150,000 clones; about 89% were seen once. The sample consisted of blood. The receptors originated from a woman aged 18-29 years in good health.

The V gene is TRBV7-2, the J gene TRBJ1-2, with 8 nucleotides matching TRBD1. CDR1 SGHTA and CDR2 FQGNSA come from the germline V gene. CDR3 length equals 14 residues. V was clipped by 4 bases and J by 7 bases; unmatched bases: 8. This chain's CDR3 is CASSSYRGVGGYTF. The CDR3 DNA follows: TGTGCCAGCAGCTCGTACAGGGGGGTGGGTGGCTACACCTTC.

This rearrangement joins TRBV14 to TRBJ2-1; D may be TRBD1 (6 bases). Trimming stripped 4 bases from V and 3 bases from J, with 16 bases between. This CDR3 comprises 16 residues. Germline CDR1 SGHDN, CDR2 FVKESK. The CDR3 coding sequence is TGTGCCAGCAGCCCCAACAGGGTACGAGGCTACAATGAGCAGTTCTTC. As protein: CASSPNRVRGYNEQFF.

The gene calls are TRBV4-3 and TRBJ2-7; D assignment may be TRBD1 or TRBD2 (5 bases each). With 0 bases removed from V and 3 bases from J, the gap between germline ends came to 18 bases. CDR1 and CDR2 from the germline V gene are LGHNA and YSLEER. The CDR3 spans 17 residues. The CDR3 DNA is TGCGCCAGCAGCCAAGATGTTGGGACGAGGAATCTCTACGAGCAGTACTTC. It translates to CASSQDVGTRNLYEQYF.

The chain carries TRBV11-3 and TRBJ2-1; 13 bases are a match to TRBD2. This CDR3 region has 18 residues. V lost 5 bases to trimming and J lost 4 bases; unmatched junction nucleotides: 11. CDR1 and CDR2 from the germline V gene are SGHNT and YENEEA. DNA for the CDR3: TGTGCCAGCAGCAAAAGGACCGGGACTAGCGGGAAGTACAATGAGCAGTTCTTC. Translated: CASSKRTGTSGKYNEQFF.

The rearrangement links TRBV29-1 to TRBJ1-2, with a tentative D call TRBD1 (5 bases). V gave up 6 bases and J gave up 4 bases, with 12 bases separating them. The CDR3 consists of 12 residues. Germline CDR1 and CDR2: SQVTM and ANQGSEA. The DNA of the CDR3 is TGCAGCGTACTTACAGGAACCTATGGCTACACCTTC. This gives the protein CSVLTGTYGYTF.

V usage is TRBV27 and J usage is TRBJ2-3; D may be TRBD2 (6 bases). Germline V gives CDR1 MNHEY, CDR2 SMNVEV (reference sequence). V lost 8 bases and J 3 bases, leaving 15 bases between the germline ends. The CDR3 length is 14 residues. CDR3 sequence (DNA): TGTGCCAGCGCTCGGGGGTTGTGGACAGATACGCAGTATTTT. It encodes CASARGLWTDTQYF.

The chain employs TRBV6-2 or TRBV6-3 and TRBJ2-7; no firm D call. V was pared by 2 bases and J by 7 bases, with 12 bases between. This CDR3 has 13 residues. Germline loops: CDR1 MNHEY, CDR2 SVGEGT. The CDR3 here is CASSYLRLLEQYF. The CDR3 DNA reads TGTGCCAGCAGTTACCTCAGGTTGCTGGAGCAGTACTTC.

The rearrangement uses TRBV11-2 and TRBJ2-5, with 9 bases matching TRBD1. The V gene's germline CDR1 is SGHAT and CDR2 FQNNGV. This CDR3 has 17 residues. The V gene end was trimmed by 4 bases and the J gene end by 2 bases; junction bases not matched to a gene: 11. CDR3 amino acids: CASSSTGTGWGQETQYF. The CDR3 DNA is TGTGCCAGCAGCTCTACCGGGACAGGGTGGGGACAAGAGACCCAGTACTTC.

The chain couples TRBV7-9 to TRBJ2-7, with D possibly being TRBD2 (5 bases). V dropped 5 bases and J dropped 2 bases, with 7 bases sitting between them. Germline V gene lookup returns CDR1 SEHNR and CDR2 FQNEAQ (reference sequence). The CDR3 is 12 amino acids. The CDR3 bases are TGTGCCAGCAGCAACGGGGCCTACGAGCAGTACTTC. Translation: CASSNGAYEQYF.

This clone turned up a few times. V and J are TRBV28 and TRBJ2-3; 8 bases match TRBD2. CDR1 is MDHEN, CDR2 SYDVKM, per germline. This CDR3 contains 16 residues. Trimming at V came to 1 base and at J to 1 base, leaving 4 bases not matched to a gene. CDR3 nucleotides: TGTGCCAGCAGTTTATTGAGCGGGAGTGGCACAGATACGCAGTATTTT. It encodes CASSLLSGSGTDTQYF.

The CDR3 DNA reads as TGTGCCAGCAGCTTAGGGGAAACAAGCAATCAGCCCCAGCATTTT. This translates into CASSLGETSNQPQHF. The V and J genes are TRBV7-9 and TRBJ1-5; D unclear. CDR3 length: 15 amino acids. The ends were cut back, 1 base at V and 1 base at J, with 8 bases in the middle. Germline V gene lookup returns CDR1 SEHNR and CDR2 FQNEAQ (reference sequence).

This chain links TRBV4-3 with TRBJ1-2, with TRBD1 matching over 10 bases. Trimming took 3 bases from V and 4 from J; bases not matched to a gene: 8. CDR3 length: 16 amino acids. Germline assignment: CDR1 LGHNA and CDR2 YSLEER. Here the CDR3 reads CASSHPDRGRLYGYTF. In DNA form, the CDR3 reads TGCGCCAGCAGCCACCCTGACAGGGGGCGACTCTATGGCTACACCTTC.

V is TRBV6-5 and J is TRBJ1-6, with a possible D match to TRBD1 (5 bases). Per the germline V gene, CDR1 is MNHEY and CDR2 is SVGAGI. The CDR3 is 13 amino acids. Trimming cost V 5 bases and J 8 bases, with 10 bases left between them. CDR3 bases: TGTGCCAGCAGTCTCGCGGGGCATTCACCCCTCCACTTT. This translates into CASSLAGHSPLHF.

This chain links TRBV6-2 or TRBV6-3 with TRBJ1-1; D gene uncertain. V shed 5 bases and J shed 0 bases, with 10 bases lying between them. CDR1 is MNHEY and CDR2 is SVGEGT in the germline V gene. This CDR3 region has 14 residues. The CDR3 here is CASSKRQMNTEAFF. The CDR3 region has the DNA TGTGCCAGCAGTAAACGTCAGATGAACACTGAAGCTTTCTTT.

This chain's CDR3 is CASSSSRGSGYTF. The CDR3 region has the DNA TGTGCCAGCAGTTCGTCCCGGGGCAGTGGCTACACCTTC. This chain uses TRBV12-3 or TRBV12-4 with TRBJ1-2, with D possibly being TRBD1 (5 bases). V lost 4 bases and J 7 bases, leaving 13 bases between the germline ends. The CDR3 contains 13 residues.

The V gene is TRBV5-1, the J gene TRBJ2-7; TRBD2 might be the D (7 bases). CDR1 and CDR2 (germline): SGHRS, YFSETQ. Trimming removed 2 bases from V and 7 bases from J, with 10 bases in between. CDR3 length equals 12 residues. The CDR3 loop is CASSLQGGEQYF. The DNA of the CDR3 is TGCGCCAGCAGCTTACAGGGAGGGGAGCAGTACTTC.

The chain is built from TRBV7-6 and TRBJ2-7, with D possibly TRBD2 on 6 matching bases. The CDR3 runs to 15 residues. Germline V CDR1 and CDR2: SGHVS, FNYEAQ. Trimming shortened V by 2 bases and J by 3 bases, and 14 bases separated the two germline ends. CDR3 protein: CASSLRPGTGYEQYF. The CDR3 DNA reads as TGTGCCAGCAGCTTAAGACCGGGGACTGGCTACGAGCAGTACTTC.

V usage is TRBV19 and J usage is TRBJ2-1; maybe TRBD1 (6 bases). Looked up from germline, CDR1 is LNHDA and CDR2 is SQIVND (reference sequence). Trimming stripped 5 bases from V and 7 bases from J, with 18 bases between. The CDR3 length is 15 residues. The CDR3 region is CASSPKTGYLNEQFF. The CDR3 bases are TGTGCCAGTAGTCCAAAGACAGGCTATCTTAATGAGCAGTTCTTC. Supplemented by reference TRBV19 and TRBJ2-1, the full variable domain reads DGGITQSPKYLFRKEGQNVTLSCEQNLNHDAMYWYRQDPGQGLRLIYYSQIVNDFQKGDIAEGYSVSREKKESFPLTVTSAQKNPTAFYLCASSPKTGYLNEQFFGPGTRLTVL.

V gene TRBV9 combines with J gene TRBJ2-7; 7 bases agree with TRBD2. Germline CDR1 and CDR2: SGDLS and YYNGEE. V gave up 4 bases and J gave up 2 bases; unmatched junction bases: 15. The CDR3 has 17 amino acids. CDR3 nucleotides: TGTGCCAGCAGCCCGATCGGGGGGTCTACACCCGCCTACGAGCAGTACTTC. This encodes CASSPIGGSTPAYEQYF.